This T cell receptor beta chain originates from a study of T cell repertoires in cytomegalovirus infection. Each CDR3 protein is one row after TCRdb ran MiXCR on the reads. Altogether 200,000 or so distinct CDR3 sequences are present, about 40% being singletons, with the ten largest covering more than 50%. Ten or more counts support this clonotype. What it binds is unknown. CDR3 size: 19 residues. V lost 3 bases, J lost 3 bases, and 17 bases stayed unmatched. Germline V gene data show CDR1 as SGHVT and CDR2 as SQSDAQ. This sequence originates from a human donor in good health (CMV status not recorded). Some clones in this sample may be carry-over from other donors' samples. The rearrangement links TRBV7-4 to TRBJ2-1; 7 nucleotides agree with TRBD1. The material was CD8+ T cells from cultured PBMCs, obtained from culture after CMV antigen stimulation. CDR3 in DNA: TGTGCCAGCAGCTTCCGGACAGGTCCAGCCCGGGACCACTACAATGAGCAGTTCTTC. As protein: CASSFRTGPARDHYNEQFF.